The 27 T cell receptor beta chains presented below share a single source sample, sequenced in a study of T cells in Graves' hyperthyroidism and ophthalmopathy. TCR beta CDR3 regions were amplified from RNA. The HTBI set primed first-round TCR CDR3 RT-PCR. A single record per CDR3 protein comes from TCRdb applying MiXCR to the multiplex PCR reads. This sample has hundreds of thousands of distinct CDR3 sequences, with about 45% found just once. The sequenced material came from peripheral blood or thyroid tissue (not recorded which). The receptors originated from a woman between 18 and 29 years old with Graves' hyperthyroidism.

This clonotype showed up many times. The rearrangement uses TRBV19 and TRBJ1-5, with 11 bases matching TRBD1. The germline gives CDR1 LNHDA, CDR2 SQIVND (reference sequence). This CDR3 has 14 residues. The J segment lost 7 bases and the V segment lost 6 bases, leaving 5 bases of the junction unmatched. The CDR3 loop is CASRRTGGTQPQHF. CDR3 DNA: TGTGCCAGTAGGAGGACAGGGGGCACGCAGCCCCAGCATTTT. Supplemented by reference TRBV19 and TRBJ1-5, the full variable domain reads DGGITQSPKYLFRKEGQNVTLSCEQNLNHDAMYWYRQDPGQGLRLIYYSQIVNDFQKGDIAEGYSVSREKKESFPLTVTSAQKNPTAFYLCASRRTGGTQPQHFGDGTRLSIL.

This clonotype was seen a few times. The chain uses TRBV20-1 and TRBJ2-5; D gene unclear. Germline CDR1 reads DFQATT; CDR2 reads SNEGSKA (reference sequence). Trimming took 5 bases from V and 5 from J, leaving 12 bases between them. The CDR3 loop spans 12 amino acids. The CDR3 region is CSAARDGETQYF. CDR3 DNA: TGCAGTGCTGCGCGAGATGGGGAGACCCAGTACTTC.

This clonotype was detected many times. This CDR3 is CASQQGIDQPQHF. The CDR3 nucleotides read TGTGCCAGCCAACAGGGGATCGATCAGCCCCAGCATTTT. The chain has TRBV2 and TRBJ1-5; 7 bases fit TRBD1. The germline V gene encodes CDR1 SNHLY and CDR2 FYNNEI. The CDR3 contains 13 residues. V lost 8 bases to trimming and J lost 5 bases; unmatched junction nucleotides: 6.

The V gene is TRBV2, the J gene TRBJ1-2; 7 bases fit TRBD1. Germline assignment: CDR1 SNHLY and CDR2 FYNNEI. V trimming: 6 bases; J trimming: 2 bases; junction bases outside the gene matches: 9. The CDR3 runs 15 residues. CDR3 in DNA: TGTGCCAGCAGGGGGTGGGACAGCAAGAACTATGGCTACACCTTC. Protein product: CASRGWDSKNYGYTF.

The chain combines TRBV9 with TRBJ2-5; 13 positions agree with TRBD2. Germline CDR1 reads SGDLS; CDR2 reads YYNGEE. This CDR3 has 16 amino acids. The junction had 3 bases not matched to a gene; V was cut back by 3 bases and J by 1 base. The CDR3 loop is CASSGGTSGAQETQYF. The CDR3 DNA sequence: TGTGCCAGCAGCGGGGGGACTAGCGGGGCCCAAGAGACCCAGTACTTC.

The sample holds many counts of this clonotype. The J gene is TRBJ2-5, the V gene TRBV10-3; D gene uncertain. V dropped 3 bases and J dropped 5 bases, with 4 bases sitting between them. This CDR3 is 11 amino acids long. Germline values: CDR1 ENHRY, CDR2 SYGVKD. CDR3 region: CAISDRETQYF. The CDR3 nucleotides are TGTGCCATCAGTGACAGGGAGACCCAGTACTTC.

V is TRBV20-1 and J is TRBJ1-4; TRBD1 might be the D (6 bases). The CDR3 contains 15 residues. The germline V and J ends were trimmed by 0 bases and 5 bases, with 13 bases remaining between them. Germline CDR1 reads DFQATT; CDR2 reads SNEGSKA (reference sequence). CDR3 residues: CSARDLGQSNEKLFF. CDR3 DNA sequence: TGCAGTGCTAGAGATCTCGGACAGTCCAATGAAAAACTGTTTTTT.

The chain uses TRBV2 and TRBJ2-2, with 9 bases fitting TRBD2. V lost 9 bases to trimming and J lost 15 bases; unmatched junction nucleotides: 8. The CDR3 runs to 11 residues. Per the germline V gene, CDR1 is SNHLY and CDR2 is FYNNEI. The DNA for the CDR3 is TGTGCCAGACATAGCGGGGGAAGGTTGTTTTTT. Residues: CARHSGGRLFF.

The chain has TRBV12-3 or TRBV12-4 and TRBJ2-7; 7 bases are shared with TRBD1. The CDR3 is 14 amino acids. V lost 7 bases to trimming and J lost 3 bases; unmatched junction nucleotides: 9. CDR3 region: CASNLRGGDYEQYF. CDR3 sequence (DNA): TGTGCCAGCAACCTACGAGGGGGCGACTACGAGCAGTACTTC.

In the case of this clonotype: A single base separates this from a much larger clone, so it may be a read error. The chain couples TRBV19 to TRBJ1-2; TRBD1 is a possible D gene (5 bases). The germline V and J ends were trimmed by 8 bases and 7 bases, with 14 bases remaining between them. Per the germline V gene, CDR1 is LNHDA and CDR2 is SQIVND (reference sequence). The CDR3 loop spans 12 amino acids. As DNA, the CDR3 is TGTGCCAGTGCCCCCGACAGTATTGGCTACACCTTC. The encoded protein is CASAPDSIGYTF.

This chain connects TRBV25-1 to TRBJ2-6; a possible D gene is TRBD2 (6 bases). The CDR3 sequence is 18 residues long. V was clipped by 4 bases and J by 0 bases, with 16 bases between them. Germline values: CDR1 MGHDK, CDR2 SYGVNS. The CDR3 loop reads CASSAPSRESSGANVLTF. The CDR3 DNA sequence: TGTGCCAGCAGTGCCCCTTCCCGGGAGAGCTCTGGGGCCAACGTCCTGACTTTC.

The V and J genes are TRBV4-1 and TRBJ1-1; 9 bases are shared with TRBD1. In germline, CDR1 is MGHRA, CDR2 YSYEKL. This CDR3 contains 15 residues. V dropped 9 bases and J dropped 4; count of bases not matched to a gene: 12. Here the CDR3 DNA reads TGCGCCAGTGCCCTTCGGGGACAGGGTGTCACTGAAGCTTTCTTT. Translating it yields CASALRGQGVTEAFF.

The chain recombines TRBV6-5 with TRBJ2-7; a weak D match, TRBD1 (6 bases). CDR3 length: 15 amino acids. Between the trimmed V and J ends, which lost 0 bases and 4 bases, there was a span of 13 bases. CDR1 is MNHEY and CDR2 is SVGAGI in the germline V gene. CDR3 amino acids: CASSYSIGRGYEQYF. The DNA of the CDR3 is TGTGCCAGCAGTTACTCGATCGGCAGGGGATACGAGCAGTACTTC.

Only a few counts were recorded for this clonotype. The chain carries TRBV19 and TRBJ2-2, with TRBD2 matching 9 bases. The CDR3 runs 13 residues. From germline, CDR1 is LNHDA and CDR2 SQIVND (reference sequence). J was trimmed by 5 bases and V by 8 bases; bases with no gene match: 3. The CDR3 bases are TGTGCCAGTCGCGGGAGGGGGACCGGGGAGCTGTTTTTT. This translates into CASRGRGTGELFF.

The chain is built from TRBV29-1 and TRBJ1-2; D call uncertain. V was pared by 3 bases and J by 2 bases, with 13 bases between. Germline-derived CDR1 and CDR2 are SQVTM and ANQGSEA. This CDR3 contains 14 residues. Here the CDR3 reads CSVEGTGINYGYTF. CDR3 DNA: TGCAGCGTTGAGGGAACGGGGATCAACTATGGCTACACCTTC.

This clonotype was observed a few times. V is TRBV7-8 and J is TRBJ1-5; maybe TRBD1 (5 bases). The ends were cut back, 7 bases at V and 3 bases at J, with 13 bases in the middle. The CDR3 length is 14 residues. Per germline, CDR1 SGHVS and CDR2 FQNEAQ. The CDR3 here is CASTKQVTNQPQHF. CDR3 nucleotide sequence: TGTGCCAGCACCAAACAGGTTACCAATCAGCCCCAGCATTTT.

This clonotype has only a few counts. The DNA of the CDR3 is TGTGCCAGCAGCTTGGATTCGGGAGGGAAGTTCTTC. Translating gives CASSLDSGGKFF. The V and J genes are TRBV7-9 and TRBJ2-1; 8 bases are shared with TRBD2. The germline gives CDR1 SEHNR, CDR2 FQNEAQ (reference sequence). This CDR3 spans 12 amino acids. The ends lost 3 bases at V and 14 bases at J; junction bases unmatched: 6.

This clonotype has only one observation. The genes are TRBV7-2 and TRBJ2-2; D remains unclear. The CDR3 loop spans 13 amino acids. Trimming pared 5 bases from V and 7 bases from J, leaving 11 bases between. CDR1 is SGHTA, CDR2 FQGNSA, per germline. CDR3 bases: TGTGCCAGCAGCCCTAATGGGTACGGGGAGCTGTTTTTT. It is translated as CASSPNGYGELFF.

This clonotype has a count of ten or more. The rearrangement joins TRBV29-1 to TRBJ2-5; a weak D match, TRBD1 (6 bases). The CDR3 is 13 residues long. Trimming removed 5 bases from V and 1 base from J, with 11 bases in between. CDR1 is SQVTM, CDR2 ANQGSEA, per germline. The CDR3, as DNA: TGCAGCGTTACAGGGTTTCCCCAAGAGACCCAGTACTTC. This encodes CSVTGFPQETQYF.

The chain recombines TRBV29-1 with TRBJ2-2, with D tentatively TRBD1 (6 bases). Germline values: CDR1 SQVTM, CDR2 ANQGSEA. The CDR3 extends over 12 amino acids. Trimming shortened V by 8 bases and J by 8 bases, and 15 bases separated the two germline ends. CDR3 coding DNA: TGCAGCACCTTATCGGGGACAGGGGAGCTGTTTTTT. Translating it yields CSTLSGTGELFF.

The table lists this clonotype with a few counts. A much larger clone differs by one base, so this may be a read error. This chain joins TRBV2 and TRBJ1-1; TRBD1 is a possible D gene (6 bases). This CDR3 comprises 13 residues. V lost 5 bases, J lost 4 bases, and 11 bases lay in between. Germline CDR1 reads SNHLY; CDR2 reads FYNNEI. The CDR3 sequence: CASSLRGGTEAFF. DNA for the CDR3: TGTGCCAGCAGTTTAAGAGGGGGCACTGAAGCTTTCTTT.

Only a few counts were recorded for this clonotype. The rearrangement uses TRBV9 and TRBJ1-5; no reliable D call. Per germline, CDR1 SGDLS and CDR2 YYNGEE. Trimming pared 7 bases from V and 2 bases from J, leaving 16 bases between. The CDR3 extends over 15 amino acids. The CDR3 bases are TGTGCCAGCTCACCTCAATCACTGGGCAATCAGCCCCAGCATTTT. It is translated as CASSPQSLGNQPQHF.

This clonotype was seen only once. This CDR3 reads CASSRGDRAGANVLTF. CDR3 DNA sequence: TGTGCCAGCTCACGCGGGGACAGGGCTGGGGCCAACGTCCTGACTTTC. The chain employs TRBV10-3 and TRBJ2-6; TRBD1 aligns across 9 bases. CDR1 and CDR2 (germline): ENHRY, SYGVKD. The CDR3 covers 16 residues. Unmatched junction bases numbered 9, after V lost 10 bases and J lost 2 bases.

CDR3 sequence: CASILAGTNTGELFF. Here the CDR3 DNA reads TGTGCCAGCATACTAGCGGGGACGAACACCGGGGAGCTGTTTTTT. The chain couples TRBV2 to TRBJ2-2, with TRBD2 matching over 10 bases. Germline CDR1 SNHLY, CDR2 FYNNEI. The CDR3 length is 15 residues. J was trimmed by 0 bases and V by 7 bases; bases with no gene match: 2.

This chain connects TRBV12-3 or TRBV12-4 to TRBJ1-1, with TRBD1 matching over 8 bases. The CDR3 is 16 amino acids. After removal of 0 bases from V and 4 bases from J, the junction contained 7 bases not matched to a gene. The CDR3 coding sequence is TGTGCCAGCAGTTTAGCCCCCGGACAGGGAAGCACTGAAGCTTTCTTT. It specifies CASSLAPGQGSTEAFF.

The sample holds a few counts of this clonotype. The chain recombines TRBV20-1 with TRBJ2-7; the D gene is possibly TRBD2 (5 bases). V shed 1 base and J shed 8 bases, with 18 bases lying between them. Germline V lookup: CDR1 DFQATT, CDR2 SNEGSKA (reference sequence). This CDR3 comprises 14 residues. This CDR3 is CSARAQRSPTKQYF. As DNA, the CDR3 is TGCAGTGCTAGAGCCCAGCGGTCTCCTACGAAGCAGTACTTC.

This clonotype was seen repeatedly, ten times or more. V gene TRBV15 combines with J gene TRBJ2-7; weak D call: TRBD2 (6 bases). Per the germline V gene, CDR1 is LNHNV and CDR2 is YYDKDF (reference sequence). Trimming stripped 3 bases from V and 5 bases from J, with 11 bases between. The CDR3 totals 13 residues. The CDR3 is CATSSRGYNEQYF. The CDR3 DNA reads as TGTGCCACCAGCAGCCGGGGGTACAACGAGCAGTACTTC.